This TCR beta chain was sequenced in a study of siplizumab effects on memory and regulatory T cells. Broader study findings: The alloreactive clones that mapped to unstimulated subsets made up only a minor fraction. Naive T cells apparently outstripped memory cells in diversity and seemed major alloresponse contributors.

Naive, memory, effector memory and TEMRA subsets that were unstimulated underwent sequencing in three donor pairs. This table comes from immunoSEQ multiplex PCR, and its TCRdb copy is limited to in-frame clones, with some not included. The table lists 50,000 to 60,000 clones, over 75% of them singletons. The CDR3 length is 14 residues. Germline CDR1 is MNHEY and CDR2 is SMNVEV (reference sequence). The V and J ends lost 7 bases and 10 bases respectively, with 22 bases between them. This clone was counted only a few times. Its target is not known. Source material: naive CD8+ T cells sorted from blood. This receptor was obtained from a human donor in good health. The rearrangement links TRBV27 to TRBJ1-2; D not certain. CDR3 sequence (DNA): TGTGCCAGCACCCCGGAGATGAGACATGGGGACTACACCTTC. This gives the protein CASTPEMRHGDYTF.